The 11 T cell receptor beta chains reported below all come from one sample, sequenced in a study of neoadjuvant nivolumab and ipilimumab in lung cancer. Sequenced by immunoSEQ multiplex PCR; TCRdb stores in-frame clones only, minus some. This table has 15,000 to 20,000 clones, 75% to 85% appearing once. The sequenced sample was tumor tissue, obtained after neoadjuvant nivolumab, alone or with ipilimumab, at or shortly before surgery. These receptors were collected from an adult with non-small cell lung cancer.

The sample holds a few counts of this clone. This specimen includes other DNA sequences encoding the same CDR3. V and J are TRBV6-1 and TRBJ1-2, with 8 nucleotides matching TRBD1. V lost 1 base to trimming and J lost 4 bases; unmatched junction nucleotides: 2. Germline V gene lookup returns CDR1 MNHNS and CDR2 SASEGT. The CDR3 has 14 residues. CDR3 sequence: CASSEGTGLYGYTF. CDR3 coding DNA: TGTGCCAGCAGTGAAGGGACAGGGCTCTATGGCTACACCTTC.

This clone was observed once. This chain connects TRBV5-5 to TRBJ2-2, with D hard to call. This CDR3 region has 15 residues. Germline V CDR1 and CDR2: SGHKS, YYEKEE (reference sequence). Trimming stripped 0 bases from V and 7 bases from J, with 13 bases between. The CDR3 reads CASSLVPLRNGELFF. The CDR3 nucleotides are TGTGCCAGCAGCTTGGTCCCCCTAAGGAACGGGGAGCTGTTTTTT.

This chain joins TRBV19 and TRBJ2-7; D is unclear. The CDR3 extends over 14 amino acids. Germline lookup yields CDR1 LNHDA and CDR2 SQIVND (reference sequence). V gave up 3 bases and J gave up 5 bases, with 14 bases separating them. The CDR3 DNA sequence: TGTGCCAGTAGTATGGCGACCTACTCGGACGAGCAGTACTTC. The encoded protein is CASSMATYSDEQYF.

This clone was found a few times. The rearrangement uses TRBV14 and TRBJ2-5; unclear D gene. Trimming removed 0 bases at V and 5 bases at J, with 13 bases between. The CDR3 is 15 residues long. CDR1 is SGHDN and CDR2 is FVKESK in the germline V gene. Here the CDR3 reads CASSQDPRVEETQYF. The CDR3 region has the DNA TGTGCCAGCAGCCAAGATCCCCGGGTTGAGGAGACCCAGTACTTC.

With regard to this clone: A read error may account for a junction end that differs from germline. V and J are TRBV5-1 and TRBJ2-7, with unresolved D. This CDR3 is 14 amino acids long. Germline-derived CDR1 and CDR2 are SGHRS and YFSETQ. The CDR3 DNA reads as TGCGCCAGCAGGCTTGACGGATTCTCCGACGAGCAGTACTTC. Protein product: CASRLDGFSDEQYF.

The CDR3 DNA is TGTGCCAGCAGCGGCCGAAGGGCGAACTCTGGAAACACCATATATTTT. It specifies CASSGRRANSGNTIYF. The chain is built from TRBV14 and TRBJ1-3; D call uncertain. This CDR3 spans 16 amino acids. The germline CDR1 and CDR2 sequences are SGHDN and FVKESK. The V gene lost 5 bases and the J gene lost 0 bases, with 14 bases spanning the gap.

J is TRBJ2-1 and V is TRBV4-3, with 10 bases aligning to TRBD2. Germline V gives CDR1 LGHNA, CDR2 YSLEER. CDR3 length equals 15 residues. V lost 3 bases to trimming and J lost 2 bases; unmatched junction nucleotides: 1. CDR3 coding DNA: TGCGCCAGCAGCCAGAGCGGGAGGGCCTACAATGAGCAGTTCTTC. Residues: CASSQSGRAYNEQFF.

This chain uses TRBV11-2 with TRBJ2-7; the D gene could be TRBD1 or TRBD2 (5 bases each). This CDR3 spans 15 amino acids. Trimming stripped 4 bases from V and 3 bases from J, with 16 bases between. The germline CDR1 and CDR2 sequences are SGHAT and FQNNGV. CDR3 amino acids: CASSSSGPVNYEQYF. The CDR3 nucleotides read TGTGCCAGCAGCTCATCGGGACCGGTCAACTACGAGCAGTACTTC.

The chain joins TRBV29-1 to TRBJ2-1, with 8 bases lining up with TRBD1. CDR3 length: 13 amino acids. The germline CDR1 and CDR2 sequences are SQVTM and ANQGSEA. V lost 3 bases and J lost 6; bases outside the gene matches: 4. The CDR3 region is CSVDRQGSNEQFF. In DNA, the CDR3 is TGCAGCGTTGACCGACAGGGGTCCAATGAGCAGTTCTTC.

The chain is built from TRBV6-5 and TRBJ2-1; TRBD2 matches 13 bases. The germline gives CDR1 MNHEY, CDR2 SVGAGI. The junction had 4 bases not matched to a gene; V was cut back by 0 bases and J by 11 bases. The CDR3 runs 15 residues. The CDR3 loop is CASSYSILAGGKQFF. DNA of the CDR3: TGTGCCAGCAGTTACTCGATACTAGCGGGAGGGAAGCAGTTCTTC.

The V gene is TRBV2, the J gene TRBJ1-2, with a tentative D call TRBD1 (5 bases). Trimming removed 0 bases from V and 6 bases from J, with 17 bases in between. The CDR3 runs to 16 residues. The germline V gene has CDR1 SNHLY and CDR2 FYNNEI. DNA for the CDR3: TGTGCCAGCAGTGAAGCACCCGTCGGAGGGGTGCATGGCTACACCTTC. It encodes CASSEAPVGGVHGYTF. Full variable domain (missing parts from reference TRBV2 and TRBJ1-2): EPEVTQTPSHQVTQMGQEVILRCVPISNHLYFYWYRQILGQKVEFLVSFYNNEISEKSEIFDDQFSVERPDGSNFTLKIRSTKLEDSAMYFCASSEAPVGGVHGYTFGSGTRLTVV.